This TCR beta chain was identified in a study of blood T cell repertoires in COVID-19. Study as a whole: Specimens from acute and convalescent COVID-19 originated in the United States, Italy and Spain.

Per germline, CDR1 MNHEY and CDR2 SVGEGT. With 4 bases clipped from V and 6 bases from J, the junction kept 7 bases outside the gene matches. The CDR3 sequence is 15 residues long. The protocol was immunoSEQ multiplex PCR, while the TCRdb copy is restricted to in-frame clones and leaves out a portion. This sample has about 270,000 clones; over 75% occur once, and the top ten carry roughly 9.6%. This sequence joins TRBV6-2 or TRBV6-3 and TRBJ2-2; 8 bases are a match to TRBD1. The TCR comes from a woman in her 70s with acute or convalescent COVID-19. The sequencing input was peripheral blood. This chain's CDR3 is CASSSPRTGSGELFF. DNA for the CDR3: TGTGCCAGCAGTTCTCCGAGGACAGGGTCCGGGGAGCTGTTTTTT.